The 27 T cell receptor beta chains in this list originate from one sample, sequenced in a study of T cell changes during pregnancy in multiple sclerosis. Here immunoSEQ multiplex PCR was the method, and the copy in TCRdb shows in-frame clones only, minus some. This sample has over 50,000 clones, with roughly 93% found just once. The sequences come from peripheral blood, collected in the second trimester of pregnancy. All receptors derive from a female donor with multiple sclerosis, enrolled in a pregnancy study.

The CDR3 loop is CASSRRPRDRAGEQYF. As DNA, the CDR3 is TGTGCCAGCAGTCGTAGACCCCGGGACAGGGCCGGCGAGCAGTACTTC. The chain joins TRBV27 to TRBJ2-7; TRBD1 agrees at 9 bases. The germline CDR1 and CDR2 sequences are MNHEY and SMNVEV (reference sequence). V lost 5 bases and J lost 6; bases outside the gene matches: 14. CDR3 length: 16 amino acids.

V and J are TRBV7-2 and TRBJ2-1; 9 nucleotides agree with TRBD2. Germline V gene sequence: CDR1 SGHTA, CDR2 FQGNSA. The CDR3 has 18 amino acids. J lost 5 bases, V lost 6 bases, and 17 bases had no gene match. In nucleotides, the CDR3 is TGTGCCAGCAGGTCGAGACTAGCGGAGACGGGAATGGACAATGAGCAGTTCTTC. Its protein is CASRSRLAETGMDNEQFF.

The V and J genes are TRBV6-4 and TRBJ1-2; perhaps TRBD1 as D (6 bases). Germline CDR1 is MRHNA and CDR2 is SNTAGT. The V end lost 0 bases, the J end lost 4 bases, and 15 bases lay between the germline ends. The CDR3 loop spans 16 amino acids. CDR3: CASSDSSMGGLYGYTF. CDR3 nucleotide sequence: TGTGCCAGCAGTGACTCGAGTATGGGGGGGCTCTATGGCTACACCTTC.

The table lists this clone with a count of one. The chain combines TRBV7-2 with TRBJ2-1, with 7 bases aligning to TRBD2. V lost 2 bases to trimming and J lost 8 bases; unmatched junction nucleotides: 3. Germline loops: CDR1 SGHTA, CDR2 FQGNSA. The CDR3 has 13 residues. Here the CDR3 reads CASSLQGGYEQFF. The CDR3 DNA reads as TGTGCCAGCAGCTTACAGGGAGGGTATGAGCAGTTCTTC.

The chain recombines TRBV4-2 with TRBJ1-2; tentatively, D is TRBD1 (5 bases). Deletions cut 0 bases from V and 3 bases from J, with 14 bases between. Germline V gives CDR1 LGHNA, CDR2 YNFKEQ. The CDR3 loop spans 16 amino acids. The CDR3 sequence: CASSQDFHRNDYGYTF. The CDR3 DNA reads TGTGCCAGCAGCCAAGATTTCCACAGGAATGACTATGGCTACACCTTC.

This chain links TRBV19 with TRBJ2-7, with 7 bases lining up with TRBD2. Unmatched junction bases numbered 8, after V lost 4 bases and J lost 2 bases. The germline CDR1 and CDR2 sequences are LNHDA and SQIVND (reference sequence). This CDR3 is 15 amino acids long. The CDR3 nucleotides read TGTGCCAGTAGTACCAACGGGGGGATTACCTACGAGCAGTACTTC. Amino acids: CASSTNGGITYEQYF.

This chain uses TRBV19 with TRBJ2-6; 7 nucleotides match TRBD1. The V gene end was trimmed by 4 bases and the J gene end by 0 bases; junction bases not matched to a gene: 6. This CDR3 contains 17 residues. CDR1 is LNHDA, CDR2 SQIVND, per germline (reference sequence). The CDR3 region is CASSTTGVSSGANVLTF. The DNA of the CDR3 is TGTGCCAGTAGTACCACAGGGGTAAGCTCTGGGGCCAACGTCCTGACTTTC.

This chain connects TRBV11-3 to TRBJ2-1, with D possibly matching TRBD1 (6 bases). The V end was cut by 2 bases, the J end by 5 bases, with 10 bases between. The germline CDR1 and CDR2 sequences are SGHNT and YENEEA. The CDR3 runs 14 residues. The CDR3 region is CASSLWAGDNEQFF. The DNA of the CDR3 is TGTGCCAGCAGCTTATGGGCAGGGGACAATGAGCAGTTCTTC.

This rearrangement joins TRBV18 to TRBJ1-2; no reliable D call. V gave up 2 bases and J gave up 0 bases, with 7 bases separating them. The CDR3 has 14 residues. CDR1 and CDR2 (germline): KGHSH, LQKENI. Written as DNA, the CDR3 is TGTGCCAGCTCACCAGAAACAGCTAACTATGGCTACACCTTC. The encoded protein is CASSPETANYGYTF.

The rearrangement uses TRBV18 and TRBJ2-2, with D possibly matching TRBD1 (7 bases). V was clipped by 2 bases and J by 4 bases, with 20 bases between them. The CDR3 contains 18 residues. The germline CDR1 and CDR2 sequences are KGHSH and LQKENI. DNA for the CDR3: TGTGCCAGCTCACCAAGTTTACTCCCAGGGGGGCCCACCGGGGAGCTGTTTTTT. Translated, it gives CASSPSLLPGGPTGELFF.

V gene TRBV7-2 combines with J gene TRBJ2-7; 12 positions match TRBD2. The J segment lost 2 bases and the V segment lost 4 bases, leaving 3 bases of the junction unmatched. The germline gives CDR1 SGHTA, CDR2 FQGNSA. The CDR3 loop spans 15 amino acids. CDR3 sequence reads: CASSSTSGRTYEQYF. In DNA, the CDR3 is TGTGCCAGCAGCTCGACTAGCGGGAGAACCTACGAGCAGTACTTC.

A remark on this clone: This specimen includes other DNA sequences encoding the same CDR3. The chain joins TRBV5-6 to TRBJ2-7; 9 positions match TRBD2. CDR1 and CDR2 from the germline V gene are SGHDT and YYEEEE. The CDR3 is 14 residues long. The ends lost 3 bases at V and 4 bases at J; junction bases unmatched: 5. CDR3 nucleotides: TGTGCCAGCAGCTGGGCGGGGGGGCAATACGAGCAGTACTTC. Amino acid sequence: CASSWAGGQYEQYF.

As to this clone: Other DNA variants within this sample encode the same CDR3. Written as DNA, the CDR3 is TGTGCCAGCAGCCCCGGGACTAGCGGGCCTTACAATGAGCAGTTCTTC. It translates to CASSPGTSGPYNEQFF. The chain has TRBV5-8 and TRBJ2-1; 12 nucleotides agree with TRBD2. CDR3 length: 16 residues. With 4 bases clipped from V and 4 bases from J, the junction kept 6 bases outside the gene matches. Per the germline V gene, CDR1 is SGHTS and CDR2 is YDEGEE. The whole variable domain, filled in from reference TRBV5-8 and TRBJ2-1, reads EAGVTQSPTHLIKTRGQQATLRCSPISGHTSVYWYQQALGLGLQFLLWYDEGEERNRGNFPPRFSGRQFPNYSSELNVNALELEDSALYLCASSPGTSGPYNEQFFGPGTRLTVL.

The CDR3 loop is CASSPGMEGHYGYTF. DNA of the CDR3: TGTGCCAGCAGCCCGGGGATGGAAGGACACTATGGCTACACCTTC. J is TRBJ1-2 and V is TRBV7-9; D uncertain. CDR3 length equals 15 residues. V shed 5 bases and J shed 3 bases, with 16 bases lying between them. Germline lookup yields CDR1 SEHNR and CDR2 FQNEAQ (reference sequence).

The chain combines TRBV7-8 with TRBJ1-1, with a tentative D call TRBD1 (6 bases). Germline CDR1 and CDR2: SGHVS and FQNEAQ. CDR3 length equals 16 residues. Between the trimmed V and J ends, which lost 2 bases and 4 bases, there was a span of 17 bases. The CDR3 DNA sequence: TGTGCCAGCAGCTTACGATCCAGGGGCGGCGGCACTGAAGCTTTCTTT. Translation gives CASSLRSRGGGTEAFF.

CDR3 nucleotide sequence: TGTGCCAGCAGTCGGACTAGCGGGAGTTTTTACGAGCAGTACTTC. This encodes CASSRTSGSFYEQYF. The chain employs TRBV27 and TRBJ2-7, with 13 bases aligning to TRBD2. The V segment lost 5 bases and the J segment 4 bases; nucleotides outside the gene matches: 5. The CDR3 length is 15 residues. CDR1 and CDR2 from the germline V gene are MNHEY and SMNVEV (reference sequence).

The chain uses TRBV28 and TRBJ2-1; D not certain. This CDR3 comprises 14 residues. CDR1 is MDHEN and CDR2 is SYDVKM in the germline V gene. V was shortened by 6 bases and J by 2 bases, with 11 bases between the two germline ends. The CDR3 loop reads CASSPPQTYNEQFF. The CDR3 bases are TGTGCCAGCAGCCCCCCCCAGACCTACAATGAGCAGTTCTTC.

The rearrangement joins TRBV5-5 to TRBJ1-5, with D maybe TRBD1 (6 bases). Germline values: CDR1 SGHKS, CDR2 YYEKEE (reference sequence). V lost 0 bases and J 6 bases, leaving 16 bases between the germline ends. This CDR3 comprises 16 residues. The CDR3, as DNA: TGTGCCAGCAGCTTGGGGGTTCTGGGGGCGAGTCAGCCCCAGCATTTT. Amino acids: CASSLGVLGASQPQHF.

The J gene is TRBJ2-7, the V gene TRBV7-2; tentative D call: TRBD1 (6 bases). The V and J ends lost 5 bases and 1 base respectively, with 12 bases between them. Germline CDR1 reads SGHTA; CDR2 reads FQGNSA. The CDR3 consists of 14 residues. The CDR3 loop reads CASSHPDRSYEQYF. As DNA, the CDR3 is TGTGCCAGCAGCCACCCGGACAGATCCTACGAGCAGTACTTC.

The chain couples TRBV15 to TRBJ2-5; tentatively, D is TRBD2 (5 bases). The CDR3 length is 17 residues. Per germline, CDR1 LNHNV and CDR2 YYDKDF (reference sequence). V dropped 4 bases and J dropped 2 bases, with 20 bases sitting between them. Here the CDR3 reads CATSKRGQDLLQETQYF. Here the CDR3 DNA reads TGTGCCACCAGCAAGAGAGGGCAGGATCTACTACAAGAGACCCAGTACTTC.

The chain couples TRBV28 to TRBJ1-5; D not resolved. CDR3 size: 13 residues. Germline CDR1 reads MDHEN; CDR2 reads SYDVKM. Trimming removed 2 bases at V and 4 bases at J, with 6 bases between. CDR3: CASSLLGNQPQHF. CDR3 nucleotide sequence: TGTGCCAGCAGTTTACTAGGTAATCAGCCCCAGCATTTT.

The CDR3 loop reads CASSPTTGRNTEAFF. The CDR3 DNA follows: TGCGCCAGCAGCCCAACAACCGGGAGGAACACTGAAGCTTTCTTT. The chain links TRBV5-1 to TRBJ1-1; the D is unclear. The CDR3 loop spans 15 amino acids. Germline CDR1 SGHRS, CDR2 YFSETQ. V was cut by 4 bases and J by 1 base, with 14 bases left in between.

This clone was counted a single time. The chain combines TRBV7-3 with TRBJ2-1; 8 bases map to TRBD2. There are 13 residues in the CDR3. The V segment lost 5 bases and the J segment 7 bases; nucleotides outside the gene matches: 4. Per germline, CDR1 SGHTA and CDR2 FQGTGA. The CDR3 spells CASSPTSVNEQFF. CDR3 in DNA: TGTGCCAGCAGCCCGACTAGCGTTAATGAGCAGTTCTTC.

V and J are TRBV11-2 and TRBJ2-5, with D tentatively TRBD2 (6 bases). V was shortened by 6 bases and J by 5 bases, with 16 bases between the two germline ends. The CDR3 consists of 14 residues. Germline lookup yields CDR1 SGHAT and CDR2 FQNNGV. DNA for the CDR3: TGTGCCAGCAGTCCGACAAGAGGGAGGGAGACCCAGTACTTC. Its translation: CASSPTRGRETQYF.

The genes are TRBV14 and TRBJ1-4; 8 nucleotides line up with TRBD1. The CDR3 length is 16 residues. Germline assignment: CDR1 SGHDN and CDR2 FVKESK. J was trimmed by 3 bases and V by 4 bases; bases with no gene match: 7. For the CDR3, the DNA is TGTGCCAGCAGCCCGACCCAGGGGGCGGCTAATGAAAAACTGTTTTTT. Translating it yields CASSPTQGAANEKLFF.

This chain connects TRBV6-6 to TRBJ1-2; D ambiguous. Germline CDR1 and CDR2: MNHNY and SVGAGI (reference sequence). V was trimmed by 4 bases and J by 5 bases, leaving 8 bases between them. CDR3 length: 12 amino acids. The CDR3 region has the DNA TGTGCCAGCAGTTCGAACAATTATGGCTACACCTTC. This encodes CASSSNNYGYTF.

The V gene is TRBV28, the J gene TRBJ2-5, with D possibly being TRBD2 (5 bases). The germline V gene encodes CDR1 MDHEN and CDR2 SYDVKM. The germline V and J ends were trimmed by 2 bases and 5 bases, with 15 bases remaining between them. The CDR3 contains 15 residues. The CDR3 DNA follows: TGTGCCAGCAGTTTACTGCTGGGATCGGGGGAGACCCAGTACTTC. Translated: CASSLLLGSGETQYF.